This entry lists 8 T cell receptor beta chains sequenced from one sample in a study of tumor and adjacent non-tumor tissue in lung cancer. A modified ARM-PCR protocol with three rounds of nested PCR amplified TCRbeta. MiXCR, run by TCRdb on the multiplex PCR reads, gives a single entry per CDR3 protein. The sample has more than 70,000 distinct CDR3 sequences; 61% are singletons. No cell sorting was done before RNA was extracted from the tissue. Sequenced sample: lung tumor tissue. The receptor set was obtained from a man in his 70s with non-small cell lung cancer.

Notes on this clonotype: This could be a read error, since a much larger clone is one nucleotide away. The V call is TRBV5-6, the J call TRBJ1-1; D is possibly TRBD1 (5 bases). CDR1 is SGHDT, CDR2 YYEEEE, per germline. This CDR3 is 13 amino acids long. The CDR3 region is CTSSLVGAAEAFF. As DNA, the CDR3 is TGTACCAGCAGCTTGGTAGGGGCGGCTGAAGCTTTCTTT.

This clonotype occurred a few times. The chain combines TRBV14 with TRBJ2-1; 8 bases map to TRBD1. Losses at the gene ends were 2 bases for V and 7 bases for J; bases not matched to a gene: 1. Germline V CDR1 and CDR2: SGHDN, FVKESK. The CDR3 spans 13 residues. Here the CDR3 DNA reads TGTGCCAGCAGCCAAACAGGGGGAAATGAGCAGTTCTTC. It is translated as CASSQTGGNEQFF.

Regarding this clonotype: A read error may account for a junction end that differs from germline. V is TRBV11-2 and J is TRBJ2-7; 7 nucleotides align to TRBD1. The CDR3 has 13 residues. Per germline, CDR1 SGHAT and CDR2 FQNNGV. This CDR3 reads CASSLGTASVQYF. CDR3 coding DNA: TGTGCCAGCAGCCTCGGGACAGCTTCCGTGCAGTATTTC.

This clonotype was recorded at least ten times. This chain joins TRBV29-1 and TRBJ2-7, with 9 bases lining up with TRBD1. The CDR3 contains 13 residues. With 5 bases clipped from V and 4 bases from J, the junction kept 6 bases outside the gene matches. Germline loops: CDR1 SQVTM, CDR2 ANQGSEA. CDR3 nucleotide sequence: TGCAGCGTTAATGGACAGGGGAGGTACGAGCAGTACTTC. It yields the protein CSVNGQGRYEQYF.

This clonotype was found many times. The CDR3 loop reads CASSSGLAGPGELFF. The CDR3 region has the DNA TGTGCCAGCAGCTCGGGACTAGCGGGGCCCGGGGAGCTGTTTTTT. V and J are TRBV11-2 and TRBJ2-2, with 13 bases that match TRBD2. The junction had 2 bases not matched to a gene; V was cut back by 4 bases and J by 6 bases. The CDR3 is 15 amino acids. CDR1 and CDR2 (germline): SGHAT, FQNNGV.

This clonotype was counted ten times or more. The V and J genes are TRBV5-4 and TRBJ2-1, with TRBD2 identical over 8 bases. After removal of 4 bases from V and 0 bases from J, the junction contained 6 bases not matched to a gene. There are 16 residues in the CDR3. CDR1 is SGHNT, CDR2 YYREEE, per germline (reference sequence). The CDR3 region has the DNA TGTGCCAGCAGCGGAAGCGGGAGAAGCTCCTACAATGAGCAGTTCTTC. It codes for CASSGSGRSSYNEQFF.

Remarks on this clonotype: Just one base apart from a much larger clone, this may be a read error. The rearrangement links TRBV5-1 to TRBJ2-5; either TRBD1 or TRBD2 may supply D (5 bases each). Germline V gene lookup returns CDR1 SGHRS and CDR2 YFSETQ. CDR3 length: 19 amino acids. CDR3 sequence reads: CASSPRDEYRDPNLEIQYF. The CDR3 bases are TGCGCCAGCTCACCCAGGGACGAATATAGAGACCCCAACTTAGAGATCCAGTACTTC.

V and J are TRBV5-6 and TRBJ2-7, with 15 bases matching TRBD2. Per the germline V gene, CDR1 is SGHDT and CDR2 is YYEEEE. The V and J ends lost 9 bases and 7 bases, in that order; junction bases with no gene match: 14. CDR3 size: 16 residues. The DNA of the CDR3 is TGTGCCAACAACTACGGACTAGCGGGAGGGTCTGGGGAGCAGTACTTC. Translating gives CANNYGLAGGSGEQYF.